This T cell receptor beta chain was retrieved from a study of shared clonotypes between healthy human individuals. Regarding the study as a whole: Generally, naive subsets (rather than memory subsets) showed larger estimated richness. When naive CD4 clonotypes were compared across a few donors, around 5% were shared.

CD45RO-negative cells were positively selected for CCR7, leaving out terminally differentiated effector memory CD45RA+ cells. This CDR3 region has 13 residues. Trimming took off 2 bases at V and 3 bases at J, with 7 bases between the two ends. From germline, CDR1 is SGHTA and CDR2 FQGTGA. Clones were read by immunoSEQ multiplex PCR, and TCRdb kept only the in-frame ones, dropping some. The sample includes millions of clones, approximately 94% seen only once; the top ten take roughly 1.1%. Worth noting for this clone: Its antigen is not identified.

The TCR was taken from a man between 18 and 29 years old in good health. Sequencing was performed on naive CD8+ T cells sorted from blood. This chain uses TRBV7-3 with TRBJ1-1, with D hard to call. The CDR3, as DNA: TGTGCCAGCAGCTTAGGAGGGCACACTGAAGCTTTCTTT. Translating gives CASSLGGHTEAFF. The complete variable domain, with remaining parts taken from reference TRBV7-3 and TRBJ1-1, reads GAGVSQTPSNKVTEKGKYVELRCDPISGHTALYWYRQSLGQGPEFLIYFQGTGAADDSGLPNDRFFAVRPEGSVSTLKIQRTERGDSAVYLCASSLGGHTEAFFGQGTRLTVV.